Sequencing of this T cell receptor (beta chain) was carried out in a study of T cells in Graves' hyperthyroidism and ophthalmopathy. Study-wide results and limits: Blood shared most expanded thyroid clonotypes above 0.001. The model made its ophthalmopathy prediction, and onset followed a median approximately six months later.

There are a few counts of this clonotype. Its target is unknown. Germline-derived CDR1 and CDR2 are MDHEN and SYDVKM. The V gene end was trimmed by 3 bases and the J gene end by 4 bases; junction bases not matched to a gene: 12. This CDR3 spans 17 amino acids. Amplified regions were TCR beta CDR3 sequences from RNA transcripts. The TCR CDR3 was amplified in a first-round RT-PCR using the HTBI primer set. Each CDR3 protein is one row after TCRdb ran MiXCR on the multiplex PCR reads. In the table there are approximately 28,000 distinct CDR3 sequences, over 35% of which are singletons. Sequencing input: blood. The chain combines TRBV28 with TRBJ2-7; 10 positions match TRBD2. The origin of this receptor is a woman in her 30s with Graves' hyperthyroidism. The CDR3 protein is CASSLGAASGSMYEQYF. CDR3 in DNA: TGTGCCAGCAGTTTGGGGGCAGCTAGCGGGAGTATGTACGAGCAGTACTTC.